Listed here are 23 T cell receptor beta chains from one sample, sequenced in a study of PD-1 blockade in classical Hodgkin lymphoma. Some clones are missing from TCRdb's copy, which holds only in-frame ones; the method was immunoSEQ multiplex PCR. The sample contains some 70,000 clones, roughly 93% of which appear only once. Indicated time point: newly diagnosed, previously untreated cHL patient sample. Specimen: peripheral blood mononuclear cells (PBMCs). These receptors all come from a human donor with classical Hodgkin lymphoma.

The V gene is TRBV7-2, the J gene TRBJ2-7, with 8 bases that match TRBD2. The V gene end was trimmed by 5 bases and the J gene end by 3 bases; junction bases not matched to a gene: 9. The CDR3 has 15 amino acids. Germline CDR1 SGHTA, CDR2 FQGNSA. This CDR3 is CASSPWSGSYYEQYF. CDR3 nucleotides: TGTGCCAGCAGCCCCTGGAGCGGGAGCTACTACGAGCAGTACTTC. Using reference TRBV7-2 and TRBJ2-7 for the parts outside the CDR3, the full variable domain is GAGVSQSPSNKVTEKGKDVELRCDPISGHTALYWYRQSLGQGLEFLIYFQGNSAPDKSGLPSDRFSAERTGGSVSTLTIQRTQQEDSAVYLCASSPWSGSYYEQYFGPGTRLTVT.

The rearrangement links TRBV19 to TRBJ1-1; no reliable D call. The CDR3 sequence is 13 residues long. Per the germline V gene, CDR1 is LNHDA and CDR2 is SQIVND (reference sequence). V was cut by 7 bases and J by 0 bases, with 9 bases left in between. The CDR3 loop reads CASNLYLNTEAFF. CDR3 nucleotides: TGTGCCAGTAACCTCTACTTGAACACTGAAGCTTTCTTT.

This clone showed up just once. The rearrangement uses TRBV7-2 and TRBJ1-6, with a tentative D call TRBD1 (6 bases). The V and J ends lost 6 bases and 8 bases respectively, with 17 bases between them. CDR3 length: 15 residues. Looked up from germline, CDR1 is SGHTA and CDR2 is FQGNSA. CDR3 bases: TGTGCCAGCAGGTCAGCCCGGGGGGCTTATTCACCCCTCCACTTT. As protein: CASRSARGAYSPLHF.

The rearrangement uses TRBV18 and TRBJ1-4, with D tentatively TRBD1 (6 bases). V shed 6 bases and J shed 5 bases, with 13 bases lying between them. The CDR3 runs to 14 residues. Germline CDR1 KGHSH, CDR2 LQKENI. The CDR3 reads CASSAQGGNEKLFF. CDR3 nucleotide sequence: TGTGCCAGCTCCGCACAGGGAGGGAATGAAAAACTGTTTTTT.

This clone has just one count. V gene TRBV6-6 combines with J gene TRBJ1-2; tentatively, D is TRBD1 (6 bases). Trimming removed 8 bases from V and 4 bases from J, with 20 bases in between. Germline assignment: CDR1 MNHNY and CDR2 SVGAGI (reference sequence). This CDR3 comprises 15 residues. The chain's CDR3 is CASSPGGGRSYGYTF. Here the CDR3 DNA reads TGTGCCAGCTCCCCGGGTGGGGGGCGCAGCTATGGCTACACCTTC.

This sequence joins TRBV19 and TRBJ1-3; D gene unclear. The ends were cut back, 3 bases at V and 0 bases at J, with 9 bases in the middle. Germline values: CDR1 LNHDA, CDR2 SQIVND (reference sequence). The CDR3 is 15 amino acids. This chain's CDR3 is CASSMLQSSGNTIYF. CDR3 coding DNA: TGTGCCAGTAGTATGTTGCAGAGCTCTGGAAACACCATATATTTT.

V usage is TRBV28 and J usage is TRBJ2-1; possibly TRBD1 or TRBD2 for D (6 bases each). In germline, CDR1 is MDHEN, CDR2 SYDVKM. V was shortened by 7 bases and J by 6 bases, with 19 bases between the two germline ends. The CDR3 extends over 15 amino acids. This CDR3 reads CASILGGFSGNEQFF. In nucleotides, the CDR3 is TGTGCCAGCATCCTAGGGGGGTTCTCGGGCAATGAGCAGTTCTTC.

The V gene is TRBV6-5, the J gene TRBJ2-6; D is uncertain. The V gene's germline CDR1 is MNHEY and CDR2 SVGAGI. V dropped 4 bases and J dropped 9 bases, with 10 bases sitting between them. This CDR3 spans 13 amino acids. This CDR3 is CASSFDVYNVLTF. The DNA of the CDR3 is TGTGCCAGCAGTTTCGATGTATACAACGTCCTGACTTTC.

This chain joins TRBV6-1 and TRBJ2-5; D is uncertain. Germline CDR1 MNHNS, CDR2 SASEGT. The CDR3 has 13 amino acids. Trimming took off 6 bases at V and 2 bases at J, with 10 bases between the two ends. The CDR3 is CASSLGPQETQYF. In nucleotides, the CDR3 is TGTGCCAGCAGCCTCGGGCCACAAGAGACCCAGTACTTC.

The J gene is TRBJ1-2, the V gene TRBV27, with D tentatively TRBD1 (5 bases). Germline V gene data show CDR1 as MNHEY and CDR2 as SMNVEV (reference sequence). V was trimmed by 3 bases and J by 6 bases, leaving 17 bases between them. This CDR3 is built from 15 residues. The CDR3 sequence: CASSFLPGTLNGYTF. CDR3 bases: TGTGCCAGCAGTTTCCTACCCGGGACGTTAAATGGCTACACCTTC.

The chain is built from TRBV21-1 and TRBJ2-5; TRBD2, the table's D call, was not compared with the DNA. TRBV21-1 constitutes a pseudogene. This CDR3 is built from 14 residues. CDR3 sequence (DNA): TGTGCCAGCAGCAACAGACGGGGGGCCATGGCCCAGTACTTC. As protein: CASSNRRGAMAQYF.

The chain has TRBV27 and TRBJ2-5; 12 nucleotides line up with TRBD2. CDR1 and CDR2 (germline): MNHEY, SMNVEV (reference sequence). This CDR3 region has 16 residues. V was pared by 3 bases and J by 4 bases, with 6 bases of the junction left unmatched. CDR3 amino acids: CASSLSSGRARETQYF. CDR3 sequence (DNA): TGTGCCAGCAGTTTGTCTAGCGGGAGGGCCCGAGAGACCCAGTACTTC.

CDR3 sequence (DNA): TGCAGCGTTGAAGGGCTAGCGGGAGTTTATGAGCAGTTCTTC. Its translation is CSVEGLAGVYEQFF. The chain joins TRBV29-1 to TRBJ2-1, with 10 bases fitting TRBD2. CDR1 is SQVTM and CDR2 is ANQGSEA in the germline V gene. V trimming: 1 base; J trimming: 8 bases; junction bases outside the gene matches: 5. There are 14 residues in the CDR3.

V and J are TRBV7-7 and TRBJ2-5; D is perhaps TRBD1 or TRBD2 (6 bases each). The CDR3 sequence is 15 residues long. The germline gives CDR1 SSHAT, CDR2 FNYEAQ (reference sequence). V lost 5 bases and J 3 bases, leaving 16 bases between the germline ends. CDR3 nucleotides: TGTGCCAGCAGCCCCCTAGGGGGGTACAAAGAGACCCAGTACTTC. Translation gives CASSPLGGYKETQYF.

This chain connects TRBV6-1 to TRBJ2-7; 7 bases match TRBD1. From germline, CDR1 is MNHNS and CDR2 SASEGT. V shed 6 bases, J shed 6 bases, and the junction held 14 bases outside the gene matches. The CDR3 totals 15 residues. The CDR3: CASRLQGTILLEQYF. The CDR3 nucleotides are TGTGCCAGCAGACTACAGGGGACGATCCTACTCGAGCAGTACTTC.

The genes are TRBV10-1 and TRBJ2-1, with D hard to call. The CDR3 runs to 15 residues. Looked up from germline, CDR1 is WNHNN and CDR2 is SYGVQD (reference sequence). V gave up 6 bases and J gave up 6 bases, with 18 bases separating them. CDR3 DNA sequence: TGCGCCAGCAGCCCCCGGGCTGCGGTCACCAATGAGCAGTTCTTC. Residues: CASSPRAAVTNEQFF.

The chain recombines TRBV28 with TRBJ1-2; 7 positions match TRBD1. Germline V gives CDR1 MDHEN, CDR2 SYDVKM. The CDR3 consists of 17 residues. V lost 5 bases and J lost 4; bases outside the gene matches: 16. The DNA for the CDR3 is TGTGCCAGCAGTAGTACCCGAACAGGGGAGGAAGGCTATGGCTACACCTTC. It specifies CASSSTRTGEEGYGYTF.

The V and J genes are TRBV19 and TRBJ2-3; D is unclear. V was shortened by 3 bases and J by 0 bases, with 7 bases between the two germline ends. This CDR3 is built from 14 residues. Germline CDR1 LNHDA, CDR2 SQIVND (reference sequence). The CDR3 DNA reads as TGTGCCAGTAGTATCCTTATAAGCACAGATACGCAGTATTTT. Its protein product is CASSILISTDTQYF.

V usage is TRBV5-1 and J usage is TRBJ1-1, with TRBD1 as a possible D gene (5 bases). Germline V gene lookup returns CDR1 SGHRS and CDR2 YFSETQ. The ends were cut back, 4 bases at V and 0 bases at J, with 10 bases in the middle. There are 14 residues in the CDR3. CDR3 residues: CASSLGTVNTEAFF. Here the CDR3 DNA reads TGCGCCAGCAGCCTTGGGACGGTGAACACTGAAGCTTTCTTT.

The V call is TRBV6-1, the J call TRBJ2-3; D remains unclear. V was shortened by 7 bases and J by 3 bases, with 17 bases between the two germline ends. CDR1 MNHNS and CDR2 SASEGT come from the germline V gene. The CDR3 is 15 amino acids. The CDR3 sequence: CASNNGPYGTDTQYF. DNA for the CDR3: TGTGCCAGCAATAACGGGCCGTATGGGACAGATACGCAGTATTTT.

The chain combines TRBV27 with TRBJ1-2; a weak D match, TRBD1 (6 bases). This CDR3 is built from 13 residues. The V end lost 5 bases, the J end lost 2 bases, and 9 bases lay between the germline ends. Germline V gives CDR1 MNHEY, CDR2 SMNVEV (reference sequence). The CDR3 protein is CASSRTGNYGYTF. The CDR3, as DNA: TGTGCCAGCAGTCGTACAGGGAACTATGGCTACACCTTC.

V and J are TRBV5-6 and TRBJ1-2; D is perhaps TRBD1 (6 bases). The germline V gene encodes CDR1 SGHDT and CDR2 YYEEEE. Trimming removed 0 bases from V and 2 bases from J, with 20 bases in between. This CDR3 spans 18 amino acids. The CDR3 nucleotides are TGTGCCAGCAGCTTGGTTTCCTTTCGGGGGGCTAGAAACTATGGCTACACCTTC. Translated, it gives CASSLVSFRGARNYGYTF.

The CDR3 protein is CASSALAGGPSEQFF. CDR3 DNA sequence: TGTGCCAGCAGTGCCCTAGCGGGAGGGCCCAGTGAGCAGTTCTTC. The genes are TRBV6-4 and TRBJ2-1, with 12 positions matching TRBD2. Looked up from germline, CDR1 is MRHNA and CDR2 is SNTAGT. V lost 4 bases to trimming and J lost 9 bases; unmatched junction nucleotides: 7. The CDR3 sequence is 15 residues long.